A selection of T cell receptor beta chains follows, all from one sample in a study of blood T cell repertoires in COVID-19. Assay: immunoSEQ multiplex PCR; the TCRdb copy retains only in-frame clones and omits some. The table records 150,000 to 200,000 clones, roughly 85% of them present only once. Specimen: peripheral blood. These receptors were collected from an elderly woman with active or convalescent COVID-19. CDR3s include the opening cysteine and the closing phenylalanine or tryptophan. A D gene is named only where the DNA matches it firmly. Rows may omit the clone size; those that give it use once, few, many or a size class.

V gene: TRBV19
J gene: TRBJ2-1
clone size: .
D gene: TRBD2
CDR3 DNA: TGTGCCAGTACTGAATCGAGCGGGAGGGCCCCCTACAATGAGCAGTTCTTC
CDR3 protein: CASTESSGRAPYNEQFF

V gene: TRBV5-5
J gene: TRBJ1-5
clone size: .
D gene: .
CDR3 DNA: TGTGCCAGCAGCTTGGCGGGGGGGAATCAGCCCCAGCATTTT
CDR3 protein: CASSLAGGNQPQHF

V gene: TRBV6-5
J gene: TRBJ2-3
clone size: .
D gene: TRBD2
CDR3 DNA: TGTGCCAGCTTCGGGGGGGCCACAGATACGCAGTATTTT
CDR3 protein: CASFGGATDTQYF

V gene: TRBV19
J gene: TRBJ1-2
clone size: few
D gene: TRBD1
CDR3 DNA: TGTGCCAGTAGTATGGGACAGCAACTTAACTATGGCTACACCTTC
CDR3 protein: CASSMGQQLNYGYTF

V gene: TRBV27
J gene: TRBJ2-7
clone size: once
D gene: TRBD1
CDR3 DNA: TGTGCCAGCAGTTGGGGACAGGGGGCGGGGGAGCAGTACTTC
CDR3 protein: CASSWGQGAGEQYF

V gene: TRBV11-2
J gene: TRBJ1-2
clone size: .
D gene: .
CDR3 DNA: TGTGCCAGCAGCCCTACGACAGATCAGGGCTACACCTTC
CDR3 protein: CASSPTTDQGYTF

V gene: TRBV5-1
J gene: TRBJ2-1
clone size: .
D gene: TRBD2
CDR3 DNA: TGCGCCAGCAGCTCCGCATTGGGACTAGCGGGAAGGGATGAGCAGTTCTTC
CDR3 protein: CASSSALGLAGRDEQFF

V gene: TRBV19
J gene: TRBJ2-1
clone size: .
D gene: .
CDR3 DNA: TGTGCCAGTAGTTCTAGGGTTGGGGCAAAAAACAATGAGCAGTTCTTC
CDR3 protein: CASSSRVGAKNNEQFF

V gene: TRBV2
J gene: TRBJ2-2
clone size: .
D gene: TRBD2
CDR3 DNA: TGTGCCAGCAGTGGGACAAGGGGCGGTAGCGGGAGTGCCGGGGAGCTGTTTTTT
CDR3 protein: CASSGTRGGSGSAGELFF

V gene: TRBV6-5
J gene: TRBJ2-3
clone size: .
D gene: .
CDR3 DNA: TGTGCCAGCACCCCCCCCGGGATGGGCACAGATACGCAGTATTTT
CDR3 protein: CASTPPGMGTDTQYF

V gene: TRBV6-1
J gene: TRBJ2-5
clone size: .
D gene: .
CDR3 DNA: TGTGCCAGCAGTGACGTAGGCGGCGCAGGGATCCAAGAGACCCAGTACTTC
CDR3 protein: CASSDVGGAGIQETQYF

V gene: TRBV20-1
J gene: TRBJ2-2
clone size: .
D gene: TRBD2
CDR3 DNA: TGCAGTGCTAGTATTAACCTAGCGGGACCCACCGGGGAGCTGTTTTTT
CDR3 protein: CSASINLAGPTGELFF